This note documents a single TCR beta chain sequence. Its antigen is not identified. CDR1 is SGHTA, CDR2 FQGTGA, per germline. V lost 5 bases and J 9 bases, leaving 11 bases between the germline ends. This CDR3 comprises 13 residues. Amplified TCR beta CDR3 regions came from RNA transcripts. Using the HTBI primer set, a first-round RT-PCR was run on the TCR CDR3. TCRdb ran MiXCR on the multiplex PCR reads and lists one entry per CDR3 protein. The sample has 600,000 or so distinct CDR3 sequences, around 16% seen once; the top ten hold 3% to 4.5%. Stable hyperthyroidism: no ophthalmopathy progression over 18 months of follow-up. Diagnoses used clinical symptoms, serum thyroxine and TRAb, thyroid ultrasound and orbital computed tomography. The sample comes from a study of T cells in Graves' hyperthyroidism and ophthalmopathy. Overall study results and limits: Peripheral blood also featured most of the thyroid clonotypes expanded above 0.001.

The sequencing sample was made of blood. The receptor was derived from a woman under 40 with Graves' hyperthyroidism. J is TRBJ1-6 and V is TRBV7-3, with D perhaps matching TRBD1 (5 bases). This CDR3 reads CASSTGDFSPLHF. CDR3 DNA: TGTGCCAGCAGCACCGGGGACTTTTCACCCCTCCACTTT.